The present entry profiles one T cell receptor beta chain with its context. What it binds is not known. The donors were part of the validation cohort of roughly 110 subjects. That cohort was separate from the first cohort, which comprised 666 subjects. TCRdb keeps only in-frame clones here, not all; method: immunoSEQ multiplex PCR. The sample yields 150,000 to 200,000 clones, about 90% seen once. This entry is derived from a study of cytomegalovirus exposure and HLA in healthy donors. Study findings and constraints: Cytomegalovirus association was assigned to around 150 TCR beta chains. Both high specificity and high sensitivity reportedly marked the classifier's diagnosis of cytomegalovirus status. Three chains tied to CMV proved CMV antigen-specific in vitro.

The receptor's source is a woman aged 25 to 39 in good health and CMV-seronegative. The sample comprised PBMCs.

The CDR3 spells CASSEALPEYRGIGEKLFF. As DNA, the CDR3 is TGTGCCAGCAGTGAAGCGCTTCCGGAGTACAGGGGGATTGGGGAAAAACTGTTTTTT. This sequence joins TRBV6-1 and TRBJ1-4; the match to TRBD1 covers 8 bases. V trimming: 0 bases; J trimming: 8 bases; junction bases outside the gene matches: 17. This CDR3 region has 19 residues. The germline V gene has CDR1 MNHNS and CDR2 SASEGT.